This passage covers 29 T cell receptor beta chains from one sample sequenced in a study of shared clonotypes between healthy human individuals. Generated by immunoSEQ multiplex PCR, the TCRdb table keeps only in-frame clones and is missing some. The sample includes a few hundred thousand clones, approximately 77% seen only once; the top ten take 9.5% to 15%. The sample taken for sequencing was PBMCs. The receptors were sampled from a woman aged 35 to 49 in good health. Some clones in this sample may be carry-over from other donors' samples.

Points on this clone: Possible read error: a much larger clone is one base away. The chain combines TRBV29-1 with TRBJ1-5, with D possibly matching TRBD1 (6 bases). Germline CDR1 and CDR2: SQVTM and ANQGSEA. The length of the CDR3 is 15 residues. With 7 bases removed from V and 0 bases from J, the gap between germline ends came to 16 bases. The CDR3 protein is CSASVRGYSNQPQHF. The CDR3 nucleotides are TGCAGCGCTAGTGTCAGGGGTTATAGCAATCAGCCCCAGCATTTT.

The V and J genes are TRBV25-1 and TRBJ2-7; D might be TRBD1 (5 bases). The CDR3 has 13 amino acids. The ends were cut back, 2 bases at V and 3 bases at J, with 8 bases in the middle. Germline V CDR1 and CDR2: MGHDK, SYGVNS. This chain's CDR3 is CASSEPQGYEQYF. CDR3 sequence (DNA): TGTGCCAGCAGTGAACCCCAGGGCTACGAGCAGTACTTC.

J is TRBJ1-5 and V is TRBV28; perhaps TRBD1 as D (5 bases). The CDR3 extends over 19 amino acids. The V and J ends lost 6 bases and 0 bases respectively, with 24 bases between them. Per germline, CDR1 MDHEN and CDR2 SYDVKM. The chain's CDR3 is CASRSVRDPSYYSNQPQHF. The CDR3 region has the DNA TGTGCCAGCAGATCTGTCCGGGACCCCTCCTACTATAGCAATCAGCCCCAGCATTTT.

This sequence joins TRBV18 and TRBJ2-1, with 7 bases identical to TRBD2. Trimming removed 3 bases from V and 0 bases from J; junction bases left unmatched: 5. CDR1 is KGHSH and CDR2 is LQKENI in the germline V gene. The CDR3 length is 16 residues. The CDR3 DNA follows: TGTGCCAGCTCACCCGCGTCTAGCGGCTCCTACAATGAGCAGTTCTTC. This encodes CASSPASSGSYNEQFF.

The rearrangement links TRBV30 to TRBJ2-7; tentatively, D is TRBD1 (5 bases). V lost 7 bases and J 4 bases, leaving 20 bases between the germline ends. The CDR3 has 14 amino acids. Germline V gene data show CDR1 as GTSNPN and CDR2 as SVGIG (reference sequence). The CDR3 loop reads CASRQSHLSYEQYF. The CDR3 DNA is TGTGCCTCTCGACAGTCCCATTTGAGTTACGAGCAGTACTTC.

The V call is TRBV7-3, the J call TRBJ2-5; D might be TRBD1 (5 bases). CDR1 is SGHTA and CDR2 is FQGTGA in the germline V gene. This CDR3 is built from 15 residues. Trimming left V 2 bases short and J 0 bases short, with 10 bases between. The CDR3, as DNA: TGTGCCAGCAGCTTAGCAGGGTCCCACCAAGAGACCCAGTACTTC. This gives the protein CASSLAGSHQETQYF.

V and J are TRBV5-1 and TRBJ2-5; 7 bases are shared with TRBD1. The CDR3 runs 13 residues. Germline V gives CDR1 SGHRS, CDR2 YFSETQ. Losses at the gene ends were 6 bases for V and 6 bases for J; bases not matched to a gene: 8. The DNA of the CDR3 is TGCGCCAGCAACCCAGGGGGTACGAAGACCCAGTACTTC. This codes for CASNPGGTKTQYF.

This clone has ten or more counts. This CDR3 is also generated by other DNA sequences in the sample. This rearrangement joins TRBV7-8 to TRBJ1-2; the D is unclear. The germline gives CDR1 SGHVS, CDR2 FQNEAQ. CDR3 size: 16 residues. V shed 1 base and J shed 0 bases, with 12 bases lying between them. The CDR3 region has the DNA TGTGCCAGCAGCTTAGGAAGGCGGATGGCTAACTATGGCTACACCTTC. As protein: CASSLGRRMANYGYTF.

The chain links TRBV25-1 to TRBJ2-1, with 7 nucleotides matching TRBD1. The trim removed 1 base at V and 3 bases at J, leaving 3 bases unmatched. There are 15 residues in the CDR3. In germline, CDR1 is MGHDK, CDR2 SYGVNS. CDR3 DNA: TGTGCCAGCAGTGAATCTGGACAGGACTACAATGAGCAGTTCTTC. This gives the protein CASSESGQDYNEQFF.

This clone has ten or more counts. The genes are TRBV28 and TRBJ2-1; no firm D call. The germline CDR1 and CDR2 sequences are MDHEN and SYDVKM. V shed 5 bases and J shed 6 bases, with 20 bases lying between them. CDR3 size: 16 residues. This CDR3 is CASSRHISIGLNEQFF. The DNA of the CDR3 is TGTGCCAGCAGTCGACACATTTCAATCGGCCTCAATGAGCAGTTCTTC.

This rearrangement joins TRBV5-1 to TRBJ2-2; TRBD1 might be the D (5 bases). This CDR3 region has 14 residues. Trimming removed 3 bases at V and 3 bases at J, with 9 bases between. The germline gives CDR1 SGHRS, CDR2 YFSETQ. CDR3 residues: CASSSTGDTGELFF. The CDR3 bases are TGCGCCAGCAGCTCTACAGGAGACACCGGGGAGCTGTTTTTT.

V and J are TRBV2 and TRBJ2-3; TRBD2 matches 13 bases. The CDR3 has 16 amino acids. Germline-derived CDR1 and CDR2 are SNHLY and FYNNEI. The junction had 9 bases not matched to a gene; V was cut back by 6 bases and J by 6 bases. In DNA form, the CDR3 reads TGTGCCAGCAGCGGTTCCGGACTAGCGGGGGCCGATACGCAGTATTTT. It yields the protein CASSGSGLAGADTQYF.

The CDR3 DNA follows: TGCGCCAGCAGCTTAGAGCAGCGGCTGGGGGAGCAGTACTTC. It yields the protein CASSLEQRLGEQYF. V is TRBV5-1 and J is TRBJ2-7; possibly TRBD2 for D (5 bases). This CDR3 contains 14 residues. Per the germline V gene, CDR1 is SGHRS and CDR2 is YFSETQ. The V gene lost 2 bases and the J gene lost 7 bases, with 16 bases spanning the gap.

Remarks on this clone: The same CDR3 arises from other DNA sequences in this sample as well. CDR3 amino acids: CASSLGGQGAYEQYF. DNA for the CDR3: TGTGCCAGCAGCTTAGGGGGCCAAGGGGCCTACGAGCAGTACTTC. V gene TRBV7-2 combines with J gene TRBJ2-7; perhaps TRBD1 as D (5 bases). The CDR3 is made up of 15 amino acids. Germline CDR1 reads SGHTA; CDR2 reads FQGNSA. V was cut by 1 base and J by 2 bases, with 12 bases left in between.

The V and J genes are TRBV28 and TRBJ1-2; D not resolved. CDR3 length: 14 residues. Germline assignment: CDR1 MDHEN and CDR2 SYDVKM. Trimming removed 5 bases from V and 4 bases from J, with 14 bases in between. CDR3 in DNA: TGTGCCAGCAGTCCGCGTGGGGAGGGCTATGGCTACACCTTC. Translated, it gives CASSPRGEGYGYTF.

This clone was detected only a few times. CDR3 sequence: CASSSQGLANYGYTF. CDR3 bases: TGCGCCAGCAGCTCACAGGGCCTCGCTAACTATGGCTACACCTTC. The rearrangement uses TRBV5-1 and TRBJ1-2, with a possible D match to TRBD1 (6 bases). V lost 3 bases to trimming and J lost 0 bases, with 12 bases between them. CDR3 size: 15 residues. Germline CDR1 SGHRS, CDR2 YFSETQ.

The table lists this clone with a few counts. The genes are TRBV15 and TRBJ1-3; possible D gene TRBD1, 5 bases. The CDR3 length is 14 residues. Germline CDR1 LNHNV, CDR2 YYDKDF (reference sequence). Deletions cut 7 bases from V and 3 bases from J, with 13 bases between. DNA of the CDR3: TGTGCCACCAAAGACAGAGCTTATGGAAACACCATATATTTT. Translating gives CATKDRAYGNTIYF.

Regarding this clone: Other nucleotide sequences from this sample produce the same CDR3. V is TRBV6-6 and J is TRBJ1-5; D not resolved. The germline gives CDR1 MNHNY, CDR2 SVGAGI (reference sequence). This CDR3 has 12 residues. Trimming took 2 bases from V and 5 from J, leaving 4 bases between them. The CDR3 nucleotides read TGTGCCAGCAGTTACGGAGATCAGCCCCAGCATTTT. Translated: CASSYGDQPQHF.

The V gene is TRBV11-2, the J gene TRBJ2-7; D remains unclear. Looked up from germline, CDR1 is SGHAT and CDR2 is FQNNGV. This CDR3 is built from 14 residues. V lost 0 bases and J lost 0, with 6 bases in between. CDR3 DNA sequence: TGTGCCAGCAGCTTAGATCCGGCCTCCTACGAGCAGTACTTC. Residues: CASSLDPASYEQYF.

The chain couples TRBV2 to TRBJ2-1, with 7 bases matching TRBD1. The CDR3 spans 15 residues. Per the germline V gene, CDR1 is SNHLY and CDR2 is FYNNEI. V dropped 2 bases and J dropped 5; count of bases not matched to a gene: 6. CDR3 amino acids: CASSEIRGPNNEQFF. The CDR3 bases are TGTGCCAGCAGTGAAATAAGGGGGCCTAACAATGAGCAGTTCTTC. The full variable domain, its missing parts supplied by reference TRBV2 and TRBJ2-1, is EPEVTQTPSHQVTQMGQEVILRCVPISNHLYFYWYRQILGQKVEFLVSFYNNEISEKSEIFDDQFSVERPDGSNFTLKIRSTKLEDSAMYFCASSEIRGPNNEQFFGPGTRLTVL.

This sequence joins TRBV19 and TRBJ2-3, with TRBD2 matching over 9 bases. Trimming removed 8 bases from V and 2 bases from J; junction bases left unmatched: 5. The length of the CDR3 is 14 residues. From germline, CDR1 is LNHDA and CDR2 SQIVND (reference sequence). This CDR3 reads CASSLAGYTDTQYF. The CDR3 region has the DNA TGTGCCAGTTCACTAGCGGGTTACACAGATACGCAGTATTTT.

The chain links TRBV4-2 to TRBJ1-4; the D gene is possibly TRBD1 (5 bases). The V and J ends lost 0 bases and 7 bases respectively, with 15 bases between them. The CDR3 extends over 16 amino acids. Germline V lookup: CDR1 LGHNA, CDR2 YNFKEQ. In DNA form, the CDR3 reads TGTGCCAGCAGCCAAGAAATAGGGCAGGGAGGTGAAAAACTGTTTTTT. It is translated as CASSQEIGQGGEKLFF.

V usage is TRBV4-3 and J usage is TRBJ2-5; D is undetermined. Per the germline V gene, CDR1 is LGHNA and CDR2 is YSLEER. The CDR3 is made up of 15 amino acids. Trimming shortened V by 0 bases and J by 0 bases, and 8 bases separated the two germline ends. The CDR3 sequence is CASSQELWYQETQYF. For the CDR3, the DNA is TGCGCCAGCAGCCAAGAACTCTGGTACCAAGAGACCCAGTACTTC.

As to this clone: Only one base separates this from a far larger clonotype, so it likely reflects a read error. The rearrangement links TRBV30 to TRBJ2-7, with 9 bases aligning to TRBD2. V was pared by 5 bases and J by 0 bases, with 5 bases of the junction left unmatched. The CDR3 spans 14 residues. Germline assignment: CDR1 GTSNPN and CDR2 SVGIG (reference sequence). CDR3 coding DNA: TGTGCCTGGCGAACAGCGGGAGGCTCCTACGAGCAGTACTTC. Encoded protein: CAWRTAGGSYEQYF.

This chain uses TRBV5-1 with TRBJ1-1; 9 positions match TRBD1. The V segment lost 2 bases and the J segment 4 bases; nucleotides outside the gene matches: 3. The CDR3 is 14 residues long. CDR1 is SGHRS, CDR2 YFSETQ, per germline. The CDR3 sequence: CASSFATGGTEAFF. The DNA of the CDR3 is TGCGCCAGCAGCTTCGCGACAGGGGGCACTGAAGCTTTCTTT. The full variable domain, completed using reference TRBV5-1 and TRBJ1-1, is KAGVTQTPRYLIKTRGQQVTLSCSPISGHRSVSWYQQTPGQGLQFLFEYFSETQRNKGNFPGRFSGRQFSNSRSEMNVSTLELGDSALYLCASSFATGGTEAFFGQGTRLTVV.

The V call is TRBV2, the J call TRBJ2-5; D is perhaps TRBD2 (5 bases). The germline V gene has CDR1 SNHLY and CDR2 FYNNEI. Trimming shortened V by 2 bases and J by 7 bases, and 8 bases separated the two germline ends. The CDR3 extends over 12 amino acids. CDR3 region: CASSEPRGTQYF. CDR3 nucleotide sequence: TGTGCCAGCAGTGAACCCCGGGGGACCCAGTACTTC. Supplemented by reference TRBV2 and TRBJ2-5, the full variable domain reads EPEVTQTPSHQVTQMGQEVILRCVPISNHLYFYWYRQILGQKVEFLVSFYNNEISEKSEIFDDQFSVERPDGSNFTLKIRSTKLEDSAMYFCASSEPRGTQYFGPGTRLLVL.

J is TRBJ1-5 and V is TRBV6-6; tentative D call: TRBD1 (5 bases). Germline values: CDR1 MNHNY, CDR2 SVGAGI (reference sequence). The CDR3 has 14 residues. V lost 7 bases and J lost 2, with 12 bases in between. The CDR3 sequence is CASNLWGGNQPQHF. In nucleotides, the CDR3 is TGTGCCAGCAACCTATGGGGGGGCAATCAGCCCCAGCATTTT.

The chain has TRBV10-3 and TRBJ2-3, with D tentatively TRBD1 or TRBD2 (5 bases each). The CDR3 runs to 15 residues. Deletions cut 3 bases from V and 2 bases from J, with 12 bases between. CDR1 and CDR2 (germline): ENHRY, SYGVKD. In DNA form, the CDR3 reads TGTGCCATCAGTGAACCGGGACCCACCACAGATACGCAGTATTTT. Protein: CAISEPGPTTDTQYF.

The J gene is TRBJ1-4, the V gene TRBV15, with a tentative D call TRBD1 (5 bases). The CDR3 has 13 amino acids. The V end was cut by 6 bases, the J end by 8 bases, with 13 bases between. Per germline, CDR1 LNHNV and CDR2 YYDKDF (reference sequence). The CDR3 DNA follows: TGTGCCACCAGTCGTACAGGAGGGGAAAAACTGTTTTTT. This gives the protein CATSRTGGEKLFF.